The rows below give T cell receptor beta chains drawn from one sample of a study of molecular identifiers for immune sequencing clone quantification. A single record per CDR3 protein comes from TCRdb applying MiXCR to the PCR reads. In the table there are tens of thousands of distinct CDR3 sequences, roughly 18% of which are singletons. Sequenced sample: naive CD8+ T cells from blood, with Jurkat cell RNA spiked in. The receptors were sampled from a human donor in good health. Some libraries in this study had Jurkat cell RNA spiked in. CDR3s include the opening cysteine and the closing phenylalanine or tryptophan.

j_call v_call cdr3_aa
TRBJ2-2 TRBV20-1 CSARGLSSAQKELFF
TRBJ2-7 TRBV27 CASSFGTGASYEQYF
TRBJ1-1 TRBV19 CASSIVQYTEAFF
TRBJ1-1 TRBV20-1 CSARDEVNTEAFF
TRBJ1-1 TRBV5-4 CASSLRGRTEAFF
TRBJ2-7 TRBV6-1 CASSDLPLGGHEQYF
TRBJ2-2 TRBV4-3 CASSQDYGALSGELFF
TRBJ2-7 TRBV14 CASNSGQGAYEQYF
TRBJ2-5 TRBV7-8 CASSTSPGQGETQYF
TRBJ2-2 TRBV29-1 CSALHNTGELFF
TRBJ2-7 TRBV6-2/TRBV6-3 CASTPRTGSYEQYF
TRBJ2-7 TRBV30 CAWSAQLAGYEQYF
TRBJ1-5 TRBV2 CASRALVSNQPQHF
TRBJ2-1 TRBV2 CASSEWESGFF
TRBJ2-5 TRBV30 CAWRMGQLQETQYF
TRBJ2-7 TRBV27 CASSAGPGLASYEQYF
TRBJ1-1 TRBV28 CASSPPDMTEALF
TRBJ2-7 TRBV12-3/TRBV12-4 CASSPDRDYEQYF
TRBJ2-7 TRBV20-1 CSASREQYF
TRBJ2-6 TRBV13 CASSRGTLSSSGANVLTF